The 23 T cell receptor beta chains listed next were all sequenced from one sample in a study of blood T cell repertoires in COVID-19. Libraries were prepared by immunoSEQ multiplex PCR; TCRdb keeps only in-frame clonotypes and omits some of them. Of 85,000 to 90,000 clones listed, 86% are singletons. The sequencing input was peripheral blood. The receptors shown here come from a human donor in a cohort sampled during active COVID-19.

This clone was seen a handful of times. The genes are TRBV11-2 and TRBJ2-1, with 7 bases that match TRBD2. The CDR3 sequence is 16 residues long. CDR1 is SGHAT and CDR2 is FQNNGV in the germline V gene. Germline trimming cut 1 base from V and 4 bases from J; bases unmatched to any gene: 7. The chain's CDR3 is CASSLGWAGEYNEQFF. In DNA, the CDR3 is TGTGCCAGCAGCTTAGGCTGGGCGGGGGAGTACAATGAGCAGTTCTTC.

This clone was detected only a few times. V gene TRBV5-7 combines with J gene TRBJ2-7, with 12 nucleotides matching TRBD2. TRBV5-7 is assigned to the ORF class and has an uncertain function. CDR3 length: 16 amino acids. V dropped 0 bases and J dropped 2; count of bases not matched to a gene: 3. CDR3 in amino acids: CASSLGLAGGPYEQYF. CDR3 coding DNA: TGTGCCAGCAGCTTGGGTCTAGCGGGAGGGCCCTACGAGCAGTACTTC.

The chain couples TRBV19 to TRBJ2-7, with 9 positions matching TRBD1. J lost 3 bases, V lost 5 bases, and 2 bases had no gene match. Germline V gene lookup returns CDR1 LNHDA and CDR2 SQIVND (reference sequence). The CDR3 has 13 amino acids. The CDR3 nucleotides are TGTGCCAGTAGTCGGGACAGGGACTACGAGCAGTACTTC. Translated: CASSRDRDYEQYF.

The chain uses TRBV29-1 and TRBJ1-4, with 8 bases fitting TRBD1. V lost 7 bases and J lost 6; bases outside the gene matches: 4. Germline CDR1 and CDR2: SQVTM and ANQGSEA. This CDR3 is 12 amino acids long. Here the CDR3 DNA reads TGCAGCGGGACAGGGCGGGATGAAAAACTGTTTTTT. It translates to CSGTGRDEKLFF.

The rearrangement links TRBV27 to TRBJ2-7; 8 bases map to TRBD2. The CDR3 covers 14 residues. Germline V gives CDR1 MNHEY, CDR2 SMNVEV (reference sequence). The J segment lost 6 bases and the V segment lost 5 bases, leaving 9 bases of the junction unmatched. CDR3: CASSLLGLAREQYF. In DNA, the CDR3 is TGTGCCAGCAGTCTCCTCGGACTAGCCCGCGAGCAGTACTTC.

The DNA of the CDR3 is TGTGCCAGCAGCGGGACTAGCGGGGGGAAGGATTGGGCAGATACGCAGTATTTT. Translated: CASSGTSGGKDWADTQYF. The chain uses TRBV21-1 and TRBJ2-3; the table's D call TRBD2 went unverified against the DNA. TRBV21-1 is deemed a pseudogene. This CDR3 contains 18 residues.

The CDR3 DNA follows: TGTGCCAGCAGCTTGTTCGCGGGAGATAGCGGGGAGCTGTTTTTT. The encoded protein is CASSLFAGDSGELFF. This chain joins TRBV7-2 and TRBJ2-2; the match to TRBD2 covers 7 bases. Trimming at V came to 3 bases and at J to 7 bases, leaving 8 bases not matched to a gene. The CDR3 totals 15 residues. Per germline, CDR1 SGHTA and CDR2 FQGNSA.

This chain joins TRBV2 and TRBJ1-4; weak D call: TRBD1 (6 bases). This CDR3 comprises 15 residues. Germline values: CDR1 SNHLY, CDR2 FYNNEI. V was shortened by 4 bases and J by 4 bases, with 13 bases between the two germline ends. DNA for the CDR3: TGTGCCAGCAGTGTTACAGGGTCTAATAATGAAAAACTGTTTTTT. This codes for CASSVTGSNNEKLFF.

The V and J genes are TRBV14 and TRBJ2-2; 9 bases align to TRBD2. Losses at the gene ends were 1 base for V and 3 bases for J; bases not matched to a gene: 6. This CDR3 has 17 residues. Germline CDR1 reads SGHDN; CDR2 reads FVKESK. The CDR3 sequence: CASSQGGSGRYTGELFF. The CDR3 region has the DNA TGTGCCAGCAGCCAAGGGGGTAGCGGGAGATACACCGGGGAGCTGTTTTTT.

The chain has TRBV28 and TRBJ1-1, with 7 bases lining up with TRBD1. V dropped 10 bases and J dropped 2; count of bases not matched to a gene: 10. Germline V CDR1 and CDR2: MDHEN, SYDVKM. This CDR3 has 14 residues. The CDR3, as DNA: TGTGCCACGAGAGTCCCAGGGGGAAACACTGAAGCTTTCTTT. Its protein is CATRVPGGNTEAFF.

The chain employs TRBV5-1 and TRBJ2-1; the match to TRBD2 covers 10 bases. The CDR3 extends over 15 amino acids. Germline V gene lookup returns CDR1 SGHRS and CDR2 YFSETQ. V lost 4 bases to trimming and J lost 5 bases; unmatched junction nucleotides: 6. The CDR3 spells CASSLLAGENNEQFF. CDR3 coding DNA: TGCGCCAGCAGCCTTCTAGCGGGAGAGAACAATGAGCAGTTCTTC.

This chain links TRBV9 with TRBJ1-3, with no clear D. Per the germline V gene, CDR1 is SGDLS and CDR2 is YYNGEE. The CDR3 has 14 residues. V gave up 7 bases and J gave up 2 bases, with 13 bases separating them. CDR3 in amino acids: CASARGAPGNTIYF. The CDR3 DNA follows: TGTGCCAGCGCCCGAGGCGCCCCTGGAAACACCATATATTTT.

The genes are TRBV6-2 or TRBV6-3 and TRBJ2-1; TRBD2 might be the D (6 bases). Trimming pared 0 bases from V and 2 bases from J, leaving 14 bases between. The germline gives CDR1 MNHEY, CDR2 SVGEGT. The CDR3 sequence is 17 residues long. The CDR3 is CASSYSKAGGTYNEQFF. DNA of the CDR3: TGTGCCAGCAGTTACTCGAAAGCCGGGGGAACCTACAATGAGCAGTTCTTC.

This chain joins TRBV21-1 and TRBJ2-5; TRBD2 is the table's D call, not checked against the DNA. TRBV21-1 counts as a pseudogene. CDR3 length: 19 residues. The chain's CDR3 is CASSLTDPGLAVNEETQYF. As DNA, the CDR3 is TGTGCCAGCAGCCTTACAGACCCGGGACTAGCGGTGAACGAAGAGACCCAGTACTTC.

This clone was seen more than once but under ten times. The V call is TRBV5-6, the J call TRBJ2-7, with 10 nucleotides matching TRBD1. CDR3 length: 16 residues. J lost 5 bases, V lost 4 bases, and 12 bases had no gene match. Germline V CDR1 and CDR2: SGHDT, YYEEEE. CDR3 residues: CASSIPRDRGVDEQYF. In DNA form, the CDR3 reads TGTGCCAGCAGCATCCCTCGGGACAGGGGCGTCGACGAGCAGTACTTC.

The gene calls are TRBV7-2 and TRBJ2-3; unclear D gene. The germline V gene has CDR1 SGHTA and CDR2 FQGNSA. This CDR3 region has 15 residues. Trimming shortened V by 1 base and J by 5 bases, and 13 bases separated the two germline ends. This chain's CDR3 is CASSLDRLRIDTQYF. The CDR3, as DNA: TGTGCCAGCAGCTTAGATCGGTTGAGGATAGATACGCAGTATTTT.

The genes are TRBV19 and TRBJ2-5; tentative D call: TRBD2 (6 bases). The CDR3 length is 13 residues. Trimming took off 6 bases at V and 5 bases at J, with 13 bases between the two ends. Germline assignment: CDR1 LNHDA and CDR2 SQIVND (reference sequence). The CDR3 DNA sequence: TGTGCCAGTAGAACTAGCTTGGGTGAGACCCAGTACTTC. Amino acid sequence: CASRTSLGETQYF. Using reference TRBV19 and TRBJ2-5 for the parts outside the CDR3, the full variable domain is DGGITQSPKYLFRKEGQNVTLSCEQNLNHDAMYWYRQDPGQGLRLIYYSQIVNDFQKGDIAEGYSVSREKKESFPLTVTSAQKNPTAFYLCASRTSLGETQYFGPGTRLLVL.

The chain recombines TRBV2 with TRBJ1-4; tentatively, D is TRBD1 (6 bases). The CDR3 extends over 16 amino acids. Trimming shortened V by 0 bases and J by 4 bases, and 12 bases separated the two germline ends. Germline V gene lookup returns CDR1 SNHLY and CDR2 FYNNEI. The CDR3 coding sequence is TGTGCCAGCAGTGAAGCTGCGGGGGACAATAATGAAAAACTGTTTTTT. This codes for CASSEAAGDNNEKLFF.

The gene calls are TRBV15 and TRBJ1-6; maybe TRBD1 (5 bases). The CDR3 is 15 residues long. Between the trimmed V and J ends, which lost 0 bases and 6 bases, there was a span of 9 bases. The germline CDR1 and CDR2 sequences are LNHNV and YYDKDF (reference sequence). The CDR3 bases are TGTGCCACCAGCAGAGATCGGGGGTCTAATTCACCCCTCCACTTT. Protein: CATSRDRGSNSPLHF. Full variable domain (rest looked up from reference TRBV15 and TRBJ1-6): DAMVIQNPRYQVTQFGKPVTLSCSQTLNHNVMYWYQQKSSQAPKLLFHYYDKDFNNEADTPDNFQSRRPNTSFCFLDIRSPGLGDTAMYLCATSRDRGSNSPLHFGNGTRLTVT.

The chain links TRBV29-1 to TRBJ2-2, with 8 bases that match TRBD1. V shed 4 bases, J shed 7 bases, and the junction held 5 bases outside the gene matches. This CDR3 comprises 13 residues. Germline assignment: CDR1 SQVTM and CDR2 ANQGSEA. In DNA form, the CDR3 reads TGCAGCGTTGTTCAGGGGGCCGACGGGGAGCTGTTTTTT. Protein: CSVVQGADGELFF.

This chain connects TRBV7-3 to TRBJ1-6; no clear D. With 5 bases removed from V and 4 bases from J, the gap between germline ends came to 6 bases. The CDR3 sequence is 13 residues long. CDR1 is SGHTA and CDR2 is FQGTGA in the germline V gene. In nucleotides, the CDR3 is TGTGCCAGCAGCGTACAATATAATTCACCCCTCCACTTT. Residues: CASSVQYNSPLHF. Using reference TRBV7-3 and TRBJ1-6 for the parts outside the CDR3, the full variable domain is GAGVSQTPSNKVTEKGKYVELRCDPISGHTALYWYRQSLGQGPEFLIYFQGTGAADDSGLPNDRFFAVRPEGSVSTLKIQRTERGDSAVYLCASSVQYNSPLHFGNGTRLTVT.

This clone has a handful of counts. The same CDR3 arises from other DNA sequences in this sample as well. The J gene is TRBJ2-2, the V gene TRBV6-2 or TRBV6-3; tentatively, D is TRBD1 (6 bases). Trimming removed 5 bases from V and 3 bases from J, with 7 bases in between. The germline gives CDR1 MNHEY, CDR2 SVGEGT. This CDR3 has 13 amino acids. The CDR3 loop is CASSRGYTGELFF. CDR3 nucleotide sequence: TGTGCCAGCAGTAGGGGGTACACCGGGGAGCTGTTTTTT.

The J gene is TRBJ2-5, the V gene TRBV12-3 or TRBV12-4; D not certain. CDR3 length equals 13 residues. Trimming took 4 bases from V and 5 from J, leaving 11 bases between them. CDR3 sequence: CASSSGRRETQYF. The CDR3 DNA reads as TGTGCCAGCAGTTCAGGCAGACGGGAGACCCAGTACTTC.